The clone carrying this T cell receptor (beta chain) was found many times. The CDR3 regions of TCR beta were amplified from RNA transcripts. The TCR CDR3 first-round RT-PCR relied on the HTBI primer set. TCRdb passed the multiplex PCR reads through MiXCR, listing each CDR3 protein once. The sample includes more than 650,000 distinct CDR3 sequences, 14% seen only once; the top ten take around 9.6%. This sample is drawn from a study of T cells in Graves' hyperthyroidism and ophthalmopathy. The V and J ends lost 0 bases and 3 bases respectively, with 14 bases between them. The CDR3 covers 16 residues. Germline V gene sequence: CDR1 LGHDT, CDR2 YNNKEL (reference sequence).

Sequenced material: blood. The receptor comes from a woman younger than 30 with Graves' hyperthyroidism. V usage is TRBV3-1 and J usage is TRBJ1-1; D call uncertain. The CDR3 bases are TGTGCCAGCAGCCAAGATCTTACGGGTAGGGACACTGAAGCTTTCTTT. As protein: CASSQDLTGRDTEAFF. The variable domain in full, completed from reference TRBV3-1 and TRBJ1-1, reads DTAVSQTPKYLVTQMGNDKSIKCEQNLGHDTMYWYKQDSKKFLKIMFSYNNKELIINETVPNRFSPKSPDKAHLNLHINSLELGDSAVYFCASSQDLTGRDTEAFFGQGTRLTVV.